This T cell receptor beta chain stems from a study of human T cells and chemical hapten exposure. Study-wide results and caveats: High-frequency TCRs, those above 1 in 1000, stayed the same after DPC sensitization.

The sample holds one count of this clonotype. What it binds is unknown. The time point was: patch test 2, 6 weeks after DPC sensitization. Treatment meaning: therapeutic diphenylcyclopropenone sensitization with weekly scalp DPC. Blood draws came before every patch-test application. TCRdb re-called the RACE reads with MiXCR, one entry per CDR3 protein. There are approximately 120,000 distinct CDR3 sequences in the sample; more than 7% occur only once, and approximately 3% lies in the top ten. The TCR was taken from a woman between 35 and 50 years old with alopecia areata. Some clones in this sample may be carry-over from other donors' samples. The sequencing here drew on whole blood, taken in connection with sensitization to the hapten diphenylcyclopropenone (DPC).

CDR3 in amino acids: CASRRAGGTDTQYF. The CDR3 coding sequence is TGTGCCAGCCGGAGGGCGGGGGGCACAGATACGCAGTATTTT. The chain carries TRBV28 and TRBJ2-3; TRBD2 matches at 7 bases. Unmatched junction bases numbered 6, after V lost 8 bases and J lost 1 base. The CDR3 is made up of 14 amino acids. The germline gives CDR1 MDHEN, CDR2 SYDVKM. Based on the CDR3 plus reference TRBV28 and TRBJ2-3, the full variable domain is DVKVTQSSRYLVKRTGEKVFLECVQDMDHENMFWYRQDPGLGLRLIYFSYDVKMKEKGDIPEGYSVSREKKERFSLILESASTNQTSMYLCASRRAGGTDTQYFGPGTRLTVL.